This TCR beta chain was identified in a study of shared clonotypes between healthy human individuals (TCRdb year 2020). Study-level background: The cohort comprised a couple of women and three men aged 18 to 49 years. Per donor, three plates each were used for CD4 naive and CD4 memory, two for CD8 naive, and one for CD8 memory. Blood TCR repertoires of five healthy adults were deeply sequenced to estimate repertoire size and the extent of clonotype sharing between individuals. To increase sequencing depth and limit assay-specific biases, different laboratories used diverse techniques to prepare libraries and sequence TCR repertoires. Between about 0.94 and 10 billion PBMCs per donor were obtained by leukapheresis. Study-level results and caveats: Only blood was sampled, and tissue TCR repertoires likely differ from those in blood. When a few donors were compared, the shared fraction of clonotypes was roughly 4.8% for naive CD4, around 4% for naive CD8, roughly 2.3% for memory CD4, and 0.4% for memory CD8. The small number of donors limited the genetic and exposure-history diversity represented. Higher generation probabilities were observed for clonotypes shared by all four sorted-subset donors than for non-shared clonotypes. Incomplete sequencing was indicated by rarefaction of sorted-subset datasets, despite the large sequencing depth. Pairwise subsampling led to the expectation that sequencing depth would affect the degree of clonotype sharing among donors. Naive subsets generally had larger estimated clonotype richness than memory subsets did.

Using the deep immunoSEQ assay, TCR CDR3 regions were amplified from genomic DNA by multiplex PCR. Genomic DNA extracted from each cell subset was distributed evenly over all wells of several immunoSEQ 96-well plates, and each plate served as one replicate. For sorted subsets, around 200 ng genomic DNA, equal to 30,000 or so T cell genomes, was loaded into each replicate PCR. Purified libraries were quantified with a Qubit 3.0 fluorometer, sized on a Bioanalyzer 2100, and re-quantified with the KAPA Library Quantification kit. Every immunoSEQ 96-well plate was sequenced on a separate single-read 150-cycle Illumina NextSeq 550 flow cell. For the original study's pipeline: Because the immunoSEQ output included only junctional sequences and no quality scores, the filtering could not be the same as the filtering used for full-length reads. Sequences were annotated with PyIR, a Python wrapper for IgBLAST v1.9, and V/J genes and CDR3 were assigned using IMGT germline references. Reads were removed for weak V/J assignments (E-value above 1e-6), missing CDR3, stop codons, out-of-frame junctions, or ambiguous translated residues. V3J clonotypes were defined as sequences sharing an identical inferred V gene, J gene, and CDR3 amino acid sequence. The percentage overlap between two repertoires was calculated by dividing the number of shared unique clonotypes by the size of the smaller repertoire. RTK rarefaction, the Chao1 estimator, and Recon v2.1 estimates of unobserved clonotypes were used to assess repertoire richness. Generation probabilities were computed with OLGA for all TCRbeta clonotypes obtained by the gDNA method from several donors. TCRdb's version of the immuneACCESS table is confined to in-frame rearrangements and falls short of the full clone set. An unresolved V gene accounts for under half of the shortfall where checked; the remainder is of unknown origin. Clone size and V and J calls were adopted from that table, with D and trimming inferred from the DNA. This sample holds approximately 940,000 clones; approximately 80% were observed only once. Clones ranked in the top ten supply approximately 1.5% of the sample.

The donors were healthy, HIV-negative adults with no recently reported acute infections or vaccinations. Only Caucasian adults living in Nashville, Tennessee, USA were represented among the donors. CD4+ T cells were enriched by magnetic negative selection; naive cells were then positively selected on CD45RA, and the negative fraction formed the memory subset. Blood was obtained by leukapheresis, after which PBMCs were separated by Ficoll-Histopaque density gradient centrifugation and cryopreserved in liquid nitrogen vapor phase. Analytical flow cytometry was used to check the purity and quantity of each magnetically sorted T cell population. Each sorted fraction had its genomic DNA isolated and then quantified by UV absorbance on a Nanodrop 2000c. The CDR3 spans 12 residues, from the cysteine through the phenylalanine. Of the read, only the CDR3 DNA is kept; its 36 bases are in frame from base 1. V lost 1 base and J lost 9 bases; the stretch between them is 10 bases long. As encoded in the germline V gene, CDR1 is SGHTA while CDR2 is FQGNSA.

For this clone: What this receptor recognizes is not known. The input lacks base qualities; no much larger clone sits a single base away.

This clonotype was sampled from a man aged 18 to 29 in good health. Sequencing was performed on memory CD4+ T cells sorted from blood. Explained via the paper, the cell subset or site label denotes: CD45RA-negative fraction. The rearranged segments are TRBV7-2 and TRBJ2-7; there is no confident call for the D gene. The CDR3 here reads CASSLGPVGQYF. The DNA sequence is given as TGTGCCAGCAGCTTAGGTCCCGTGGGGCAGTACTTC.